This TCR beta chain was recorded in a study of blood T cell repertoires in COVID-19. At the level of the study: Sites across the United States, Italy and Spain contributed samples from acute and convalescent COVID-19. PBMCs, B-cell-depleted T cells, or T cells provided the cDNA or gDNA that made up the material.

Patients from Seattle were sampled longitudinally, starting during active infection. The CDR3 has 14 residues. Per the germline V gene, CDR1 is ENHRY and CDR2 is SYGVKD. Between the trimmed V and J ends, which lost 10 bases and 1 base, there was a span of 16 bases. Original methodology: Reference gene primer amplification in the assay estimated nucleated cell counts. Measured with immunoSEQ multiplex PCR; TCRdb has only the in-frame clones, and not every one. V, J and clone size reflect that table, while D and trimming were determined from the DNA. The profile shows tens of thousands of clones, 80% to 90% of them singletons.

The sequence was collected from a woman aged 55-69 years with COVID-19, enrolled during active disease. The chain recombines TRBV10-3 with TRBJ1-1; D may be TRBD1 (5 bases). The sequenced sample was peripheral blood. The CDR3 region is CATGTPGGNTEAFF. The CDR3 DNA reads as TGTGCCACCGGTACCCCCGGGGGGAACACTGAAGCTTTCTTT.